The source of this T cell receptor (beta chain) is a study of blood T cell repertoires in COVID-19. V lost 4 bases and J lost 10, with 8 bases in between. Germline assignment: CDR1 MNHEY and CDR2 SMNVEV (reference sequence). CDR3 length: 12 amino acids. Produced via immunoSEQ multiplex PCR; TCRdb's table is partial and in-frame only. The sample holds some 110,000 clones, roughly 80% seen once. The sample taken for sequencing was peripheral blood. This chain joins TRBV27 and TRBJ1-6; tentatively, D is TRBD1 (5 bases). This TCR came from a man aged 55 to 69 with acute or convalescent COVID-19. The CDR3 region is CASSSRVSPLHF. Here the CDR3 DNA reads TGTGCCAGCAGTTCCAGGGTATCACCCCTCCACTTT.